One TCR beta chain is described in this entry. This sample was taken from a study of blood T cell repertoires in COVID-19. Background on the study: Whether acute or convalescent, the COVID-19 samples came from the United States, Italy and Spain. Sources were T cells, B-cell-depleted T cells, or PBMCs; the material itself was cDNA or gDNA.

The CDR3 contains 14 residues. CDR1 and CDR2 from the germline V gene are SGHAT and FQDESV (reference sequence). V gave up 5 bases and J gave up 6 bases, with 16 bases separating them. Under the authors' procedure: Estimates of nucleated cell counts were drawn from the amplification of reference gene primers. The table came from immunoSEQ multiplex PCR; TCRdb's copy has only in-frame clones and leaves some out. That table supplies the V and J calls and clone size; D and trimming were determined from the DNA. The sample shows some 190,000 clones, roughly 85% of them seen only once. The sample comprised peripheral blood. The receptor was isolated from a woman older than 75 with active or convalescent COVID-19. The chain combines TRBV11-1 with TRBJ1-2, with D hard to call. This CDR3 reads CASSAGRGRDGYTF. The CDR3 nucleotides are TGTGCCAGCAGCGCAGGCCGGGGAAGGGATGGCTACACCTTC.